This TCR beta chain was sequenced for a study of regulatory T cells in long-lasting Graves disease. To make TCR beta libraries, researchers used iRepertoire HTBI primers and Arm-PCR of CDR3 regions. MiXCR was run by TCRdb on the multiplex PCR reads, yielding one entry per CDR3 protein. Of 350,000 to 450,000 distinct CDR3 sequences in the sample, about a fifth were seen once. Time point defined: persistent/refractory GD, antithyroid drugs over 5 years with positive TRAb. Generation of the TCR library employed RNA extracted from PBMCs. Germline lookup yields CDR1 LNHDA and CDR2 SQIVND (reference sequence). The V and J ends lost 3 bases and 6 bases, in that order; junction bases with no gene match: 4. This CDR3 region has 14 residues. This clonotype was seen more than once but under ten times.

The source is a female donor with Graves disease. The gene calls are TRBV19 and TRBJ1-5, with 8 bases identical to TRBD1. This specimen consisted of peripheral blood mononuclear cells (PBMCs), obtained when the disease was refractory, from a patient treated with antithyroid drugs. CDR3 in DNA: TGTGCCAGTAGTATTGGGACAGGTGGTCAGCCCCAGCATTTT. It yields the protein CASSIGTGGQPQHF.